This T cell receptor (beta chain) was observed in a study of identical twins. The CDR3 spans 12 residues. Germline loops: CDR1 ENHRY, CDR2 SYGVKD. V dropped 7 bases and J dropped 8 bases, with 14 bases sitting between them. MiXCR, run by TCRdb on the 5' RACE reads, gives a single entry per CDR3 protein. The sample holds some 1,600,000 distinct CDR3 sequences, about 30% seen once. This clonotype was seen a few times. The receptor's source is a newborn girl in good health. Source material: cord blood. The V and J genes are TRBV10-3 and TRBJ1-2, with no clear D. CDR3 in DNA: TGTGCCATCACCGGGCCCCAGGAGGGCTACACCTTC. Its protein is CAITGPQEGYTF.